These T cell receptor beta chains were read from a single sample in a study of CD8 T cells in ankylosing spondylitis. TCRdb used MiXCR to reprocess the 5' RACE reads, holding one entry per CDR3 protein. Among some 220,000 distinct CDR3 sequences listed, about 7% were seen once. Sequenced input: blood, either unsorted or a sorted T cell fraction (not recorded which). The receptor set was obtained from a male donor with ankylosing spondylitis. The conserved cysteine and the conserved F or W are not part of the CDR3 here. Each record gives: V gene, J gene, CDR3 protein.

V gene: TRBV27; J gene: TRBJ2-6; CDR3 protein: ASSLSGALGSGANVLT
V gene: TRBV20-1; J gene: TRBJ2-1; CDR3 protein: SARDSSLAGPNEQF
V gene: TRBV20-1; J gene: TRBJ2-7; CDR3 protein: SASSGSSYEQY
V gene: TRBV27; J gene: TRBJ2-7; CDR3 protein: ASSTDLTEQY
V gene: TRBV3-1; J gene: TRBJ1-2; CDR3 protein: ASSRATGPIYGYT
V gene: TRBV10-2; J gene: TRBJ2-7; CDR3 protein: ASSEGEGEQY
V gene: TRBV27; J gene: TRBJ2-7; CDR3 protein: ASSEGTGTGVYEQY
V gene: TRBV4-3; J gene: TRBJ2-2; CDR3 protein: ASSQDHLTVNTGELF
V gene: TRBV12-3/TRBV12-4; J gene: TRBJ2-3; CDR3 protein: ASSPAPGGTDTQY
V gene: TRBV6-5; J gene: TRBJ1-1; CDR3 protein: ASSYEFPDPNTEAF
V gene: TRBV20-1; J gene: TRBJ1-5; CDR3 protein: SARRNRGQPQH
V gene: TRBV14; J gene: TRBJ2-7; CDR3 protein: ASSQESDGFYEQY
V gene: TRBV29-1; J gene: TRBJ2-5; CDR3 protein: STMRTSGSDVETQY
V gene: TRBV5-6; J gene: TRBJ2-1; CDR3 protein: ASSLTYYNEQF
V gene: TRBV6-2/TRBV6-3; J gene: TRBJ2-7; CDR3 protein: ASSYRGREGRIEQY
V gene: TRBV7-9; J gene: TRBJ2-1; CDR3 protein: ASSVPGLAVRVL
V gene: TRBV20-1; J gene: TRBJ1-1; CDR3 protein: SAREGRQDTEAF
V gene: TRBV29-1; J gene: TRBJ1-2; CDR3 protein: SAPGRTVGGYT
V gene: TRBV30; J gene: TRBJ1-2; CDR3 protein: AWSVSGNNYGYT
V gene: TRBV18; J gene: TRBJ2-3; CDR3 protein: ASSPPRTDTQY
V gene: TRBV7-8; J gene: TRBJ2-3; CDR3 protein: ASISSRAATDTQY
V gene: TRBV4-3; J gene: TRBJ2-4; CDR3 protein: ASTPRLGDRIAKNIQY
V gene: TRBV14; J gene: TRBJ1-1; CDR3 protein: ASSQDWTGATNGGTEAF
V gene: TRBV4-3; J gene: TRBJ2-7; CDR3 protein: ASSQDVPEFYEQY
V gene: TRBV4-3; J gene: TRBJ1-2; CDR3 protein: ASSQGPDRGTYGYT
V gene: TRBV2; J gene: TRBJ2-5; CDR3 protein: ASSEFGAETQY
V gene: TRBV3-1; J gene: TRBJ1-2; CDR3 protein: ASSQDGGHYGYT
V gene: TRBV4-3; J gene: TRBJ2-1; CDR3 protein: ASSQDWASGGFNEQF
V gene: TRBV11-2; J gene: TRBJ2-7; CDR3 protein: ASSFGPQVYEQY
V gene: TRBV5-6; J gene: TRBJ2-5; CDR3 protein: ASSLGQPQETQY